The 16 T cell receptor beta chains below were found in one sample sequenced in a study of blood T cell repertoires in COVID-19. Clones were sequenced by immunoSEQ multiplex PCR, and TCRdb holds only the in-frame ones, with some missing. The sample lists fewer than 200,000 clones; roughly 79% were seen once. Sequenced sample: peripheral blood. These receptors were taken from a woman aged 35 to 49 with COVID-19, enrolled during active disease.

This clone was observed a single time. The rearrangement uses TRBV4-2 and TRBJ2-5; 12 bases are shared with TRBD2. The CDR3 runs to 19 residues. V dropped 0 bases and J dropped 0; count of bases not matched to a gene: 8. The germline V gene encodes CDR1 LGHNA and CDR2 YNFKEQ. The CDR3 DNA sequence: TGTGCCAGCAGCCAAGAACTAGCGGGGGGTCGTAGATACCAAGAGACCCAGTACTTC. The encoded protein is CASSQELAGGRRYQETQYF.

V and J are TRBV19 and TRBJ2-7; TRBD2 aligns across 9 bases. This CDR3 comprises 15 residues. J was trimmed by 2 bases and V by 0 bases; bases with no gene match: 2. Looked up from germline, CDR1 is LNHDA and CDR2 is SQIVND (reference sequence). The CDR3 nucleotides are TGTGCCAGTAGTATAGATAGCGGGAGAGCCTACGAGCAGTACTTC. It translates to CASSIDSGRAYEQYF.

The V call is TRBV27, the J call TRBJ2-7, with a weak D call TRBD2 (6 bases). Germline values: CDR1 MNHEY, CDR2 SMNVEV (reference sequence). V dropped 5 bases and J dropped 0 bases, with 17 bases sitting between them. CDR3 size: 16 residues. The CDR3 nucleotides read TGTGCCAGCAGTCAACAAGGCGGGATTACCTCCTACGAGCAGTACTTC. It is translated as CASSQQGGITSYEQYF.

The chain has TRBV9 and TRBJ2-1; TRBD1 is a possible D gene (6 bases). The germline V gene encodes CDR1 SGDLS and CDR2 YYNGEE. There are 14 residues in the CDR3. V lost 1 base and J 7 bases, leaving 12 bases between the germline ends. CDR3 residues: CASSVLGQGNEQFF. In DNA form, the CDR3 reads TGTGCCAGCAGCGTATTAGGGCAGGGGAATGAGCAGTTCTTC.

V is TRBV12-3 or TRBV12-4 and J is TRBJ1-5, with a possible D match to TRBD1 (5 bases). Between the trimmed V and J ends, which lost 4 bases and 7 bases, there was a span of 8 bases. The CDR3 sequence is 12 residues long. CDR3 coding DNA: TGTGCCAGCAGTTGGGGGGGGCAGCCCCAGCATTTT. It encodes CASSWGGQPQHF.

The gene calls are TRBV7-9 and TRBJ1-2; D is unresolved. Germline loops: CDR1 SEHNR, CDR2 FQNEAQ (reference sequence). V lost 3 bases, J lost 0 bases, and 8 bases lay in between. The CDR3 runs to 14 residues. The CDR3 here is CASSFGQSNYGYTF. The CDR3 DNA follows: TGTGCCAGCAGCTTTGGGCAGTCTAACTATGGCTACACCTTC.

The gene calls are TRBV9 and TRBJ2-7; 7 positions agree with TRBD2. From germline, CDR1 is SGDLS and CDR2 YYNGEE. The CDR3 runs 15 residues. V shed 0 bases and J 3 bases; nucleotides not matched to a gene: 6. This CDR3 reads CASSVGGGRVYEQYF. For the CDR3, the DNA is TGTGCCAGCAGCGTAGGAGGCGGGAGAGTCTACGAGCAGTACTTC.

This clone came up once. The rearrangement joins TRBV6-6 to TRBJ1-2; TRBD1 matches at 7 bases. From germline, CDR1 is MNHNY and CDR2 SVGAGI (reference sequence). Germline trimming cut 2 bases from V and 6 bases from J; bases unmatched to any gene: 12. The CDR3 runs to 16 residues. CDR3 in amino acids: CASSYTLLRDRDGYTF. CDR3 DNA sequence: TGTGCCAGCAGTTACACCCTCCTCCGGGACAGAGATGGCTACACCTTC.

The rearrangement links TRBV27 to TRBJ2-7; 7 bases are a match to TRBD1. After removal of 7 bases from V and 3 bases from J, the junction contained 3 bases not matched to a gene. The germline gives CDR1 MNHEY, CDR2 SMNVEV (reference sequence). This CDR3 contains 12 residues. CDR3 in DNA: TGTGCCAGCAAGACAGGGCACTACGAGCAGTACTTC. Translating it yields CASKTGHYEQYF.

The V call is TRBV19, the J call TRBJ2-1, with TRBD2 as a possible D gene (5 bases). The V end was cut by 3 bases, the J end by 2 bases, with 20 bases between. The CDR3 runs 18 residues. Germline V gene data show CDR1 as LNHDA and CDR2 as SQIVND (reference sequence). The CDR3 DNA follows: TGTGCCAGTAGTATTCTATACGGGGAAAGGTCCCCCTACAATGAGCAGTTCTTC. Protein product: CASSILYGERSPYNEQFF.

The J gene is TRBJ2-7, the V gene TRBV19; TRBD1 might be the D (6 bases). V shed 3 bases and J shed 3 bases, with 15 bases lying between them. CDR3 length equals 15 residues. Germline values: CDR1 LNHDA, CDR2 SQIVND (reference sequence). The CDR3 sequence is CASSIDYREVYEQYF. CDR3 nucleotide sequence: TGTGCCAGTAGTATTGACTACAGGGAAGTCTACGAGCAGTACTTC.

The rearrangement joins TRBV7-9 to TRBJ2-1; possibly TRBD1 for D (5 bases). The CDR3 runs 15 residues. CDR1 and CDR2 (germline): SEHNR, FQNEAQ (reference sequence). Deletions cut 3 bases from V and 1 base from J, with 10 bases between. CDR3 DNA sequence: TGTGCCAGCAGCTTCAGGGAAAGGTCCTACAATGAGCAGTTCTTC. This encodes CASSFRERSYNEQFF.

The J gene is TRBJ2-7, the V gene TRBV25-1, with D maybe TRBD1 (6 bases). The CDR3 spans 13 residues. Trimming cost V 6 bases and J 5 bases, with 14 bases left between them. Germline V gene sequence: CDR1 MGHDK, CDR2 SYGVNS. In DNA, the CDR3 is TGTGCCAGCAGGGGGGCCCGGGGAGACGAGCAGTACTTC. Protein product: CASRGARGDEQYF.

A single count supports this clone. V and J are TRBV20-1 and TRBJ2-7, with 8 positions matching TRBD2. J lost 5 bases, V lost 3 bases, and 6 bases had no gene match. Germline V gene lookup returns CDR1 DFQATT and CDR2 SNEGSKA (reference sequence). The CDR3 runs to 13 residues. The CDR3 coding sequence is TGCAGTGCTAGTACCCCGGGAGGGAACGAGCAGTACGTC. It specifies CSASTPGGNEQYV.

In nucleotides, the CDR3 is TGTGCCAGTAGTATGGGCAGGGTGTCTCACTATGGCTACACCTTC. It encodes CASSMGRVSHYGYTF. V usage is TRBV19 and J usage is TRBJ1-2; TRBD1 might be the D (5 bases). Per the germline V gene, CDR1 is LNHDA and CDR2 is SQIVND (reference sequence). This CDR3 is 15 amino acids long. V gave up 3 bases and J gave up 3 bases, with 14 bases separating them. Combining the CDR3 with reference TRBV19 and TRBJ1-2 gives the whole variable domain DGGITQSPKYLFRKEGQNVTLSCEQNLNHDAMYWYRQDPGQGLRLIYYSQIVNDFQKGDIAEGYSVSREKKESFPLTVTSAQKNPTAFYLCASSMGRVSHYGYTFGSGTRLTVV.

V gene TRBV9 combines with J gene TRBJ2-3; 8 bases are shared with TRBD1. This CDR3 is 15 amino acids long. The ends lost 1 base at V and 6 bases at J; junction bases unmatched: 7. Germline assignment: CDR1 SGDLS and CDR2 YYNGEE. CDR3 amino acids: CASSVSTGGFDTQYF. The CDR3 coding sequence is TGTGCCAGCAGCGTATCAACAGGGGGGTTCGATACGCAGTATTTT. The full variable domain, with the rest looked up from reference TRBV9 and TRBJ2-3, is DSGVTQTPKHLITATGQRVTLRCSPRSGDLSVYWYQQSLDQGLQFLIQYYNGEERAKGNILERFSAQQFPDLHSELNLSSLELGDSALYFCASSVSTGGFDTQYFGPGTRLTVL.